One and the same sample provided the 24 T cell receptor beta chains below, sequenced in a study of blood T cell repertoires in COVID-19. Repertoires were generated with immunoSEQ multiplex PCR, while TCRdb's copy carries only in-frame clones and drops some. The sample contains around 250,000 clones, over 80% of which appear only once. Sequencing input: PBMCs or T cells enriched from blood (not recorded which). The receptors here all came from a human donor in a cohort exposed to, infected with or recovered from COVID-19 (not recorded which). The donor label of this sample is uncertain.

This chain uses TRBV18 with TRBJ1-1, with D tentatively TRBD1 (6 bases). CDR3 length: 14 amino acids. The germline CDR1 and CDR2 sequences are KGHSH and LQKENI. Trimming took off 1 base at V and 4 bases at J, with 10 bases between the two ends. In DNA, the CDR3 is TGTGCCAGCTCACCACAGGGGGACGGCACTGAAGCTTTCTTT. Its translation: CASSPQGDGTEAFF. The full variable domain, its missing parts supplied by reference TRBV18 and TRBJ1-1, is NAGVMQNPRHLVRRRGQEARLRCSPMKGHSHVYWYRQLPEEGLKFMVYLQKENIIDESGMPKERFSAEFPKEGPSILRIQQVVRGDSAAYFCASSPQGDGTEAFFGQGTRLTVV.

The V gene is TRBV19, the J gene TRBJ1-4; the D is unclear. The V end lost 4 bases, the J end lost 2 bases, and 11 bases lay between the germline ends. Germline V gene lookup returns CDR1 LNHDA and CDR2 SQIVND (reference sequence). The CDR3 is 15 amino acids. The CDR3 is CASSSISATNEKLFF. Written as DNA, the CDR3 is TGTGCCAGTAGTAGCATCAGTGCCACTAATGAAAAACTGTTTTTT.

The CDR3 DNA reads as TGTGCCAGCAGCTTAAACGGGGGGCGGGATACGCAGTATTTT. Encoded protein: CASSLNGGRDTQYF. The V call is TRBV5-8, the J call TRBJ2-3; tentative D call: TRBD2 (7 bases). Germline CDR1 is SGHTS and CDR2 is YDEGEE. V was cut by 2 bases and J by 6 bases, with 13 bases left in between. There are 14 residues in the CDR3.

This sequence joins TRBV7-2 and TRBJ2-3, with 7 bases matching TRBD1. Trimming took 1 base from V and 5 from J; bases not matched to a gene: 6. The germline V gene encodes CDR1 SGHTA and CDR2 FQGNSA. This CDR3 contains 15 residues. The CDR3 coding sequence is TGTGCCAGCAGCTTAGACTCCGCAGGGGGAGATACGCAGTATTTT. Residues: CASSLDSAGGDTQYF.

The chain couples TRBV19 to TRBJ2-5, with a possible D match to TRBD2 (6 bases). Germline V gene lookup returns CDR1 LNHDA and CDR2 SQIVND (reference sequence). The CDR3 has 15 amino acids. The V gene lost 4 bases and the J gene lost 4 bases, with 16 bases spanning the gap. CDR3 bases: TGTGCCAGTAGTAATGCCGGGGGAAATGGAGAGACCCAGTACTTC. Translation: CASSNAGGNGETQYF. The entire variable domain, with the rest obtained from reference TRBV19 and TRBJ2-5, is as follows: DGGITQSPKYLFRKEGQNVTLSCEQNLNHDAMYWYRQDPGQGLRLIYYSQIVNDFQKGDIAEGYSVSREKKESFPLTVTSAQKNPTAFYLCASSNAGGNGETQYFGPGTRLLVL.

This clone has a handful of counts. This chain joins TRBV20-1 and TRBJ2-3; TRBD2 matches 13 bases. From germline, CDR1 is DFQATT and CDR2 SNEGSKA (reference sequence). Trimming cost V 3 bases and J 5 bases; bases outside gene matches: 5. CDR3 size: 15 residues. The CDR3 sequence: CSASTSGGAVDTQYF. As DNA, the CDR3 is TGCAGTGCTAGTACTAGCGGGGGGGCGGTAGATACGCAGTATTTT.

The chain couples TRBV12-3 or TRBV12-4 to TRBJ2-4; a weak D match, TRBD1 (6 bases). Trimming removed 4 bases from V and 15 bases from J, with 16 bases in between. The CDR3 loop spans 12 amino acids. CDR3 nucleotides: TGTGCCAGCAGTTCCCCAGGGGCTAAGGGGTACTTC. Protein sequence: CASSSPGAKGYF.

The CDR3 loop is CASSWGQGTTEAFF. For the CDR3, the DNA is TGCGCCAGCAGCTGGGGACAGGGGACAACTGAAGCTTTCTTT. The chain combines TRBV4-1 with TRBJ1-1, with 10 bases lining up with TRBD1. Unmatched junction bases numbered 5, after V lost 5 bases and J lost 5 bases. Germline V gene sequence: CDR1 MGHRA, CDR2 YSYEKL. The CDR3 covers 14 residues.

The chain has TRBV30 and TRBJ2-3; no clear D gene. The CDR3 runs 11 residues. Germline V gene lookup returns CDR1 GTSNPN and CDR2 SVGIG (reference sequence). V was trimmed by 5 bases and J by 2 bases, leaving 5 bases between them. For the CDR3, the DNA is TGTGCCTGGGCTTACACAGATACGCAGTATTTT. This translates into CAWAYTDTQYF.

This chain links TRBV19 with TRBJ2-3, with TRBD2 identical over 7 bases. V shed 5 bases and J 3 bases; nucleotides not matched to a gene: 8. Germline-derived CDR1 and CDR2 are LNHDA and SQIVND (reference sequence). CDR3 length: 15 residues. The CDR3 sequence: CASSPQQGGTDTQYF. The DNA of the CDR3 is TGTGCCAGTAGTCCCCAGCAGGGAGGGACAGATACGCAGTATTTT.

CDR3 protein: CASSLAPGQGNTEAFF. The CDR3 coding sequence is TGTGCCAGCAGCTTAGCACCCGGACAGGGTAACACTGAAGCTTTCTTT. V usage is TRBV7-9 and J usage is TRBJ1-1; 8 bases line up with TRBD1. Germline V gene sequence: CDR1 SEHNR, CDR2 FQNEAQ (reference sequence). V was pared by 0 bases and J by 2 bases, with 5 bases of the junction left unmatched. This CDR3 is built from 16 residues.

This clone is a singleton in its sample. CDR3 nucleotide sequence: TGCGCCAGCAGCCTCCACACTTTGACAGGGCCGTTCTATGGCTACACCTTC. Its protein product is CASSLHTLTGPFYGYTF. The gene calls are TRBV4-3 and TRBJ1-2, with 7 bases fitting TRBD1. V was clipped by 4 bases and J by 4 bases; unmatched bases: 15. The CDR3 runs to 17 residues. Looked up from germline, CDR1 is LGHNA and CDR2 is YSLEER.

The chain has TRBV5-5 and TRBJ2-3; D not resolved. Germline loops: CDR1 SGHKS, CDR2 YYEKEE (reference sequence). The CDR3 covers 13 residues. The ends were cut back, 3 bases at V and 5 bases at J, with 10 bases in the middle. The CDR3 here is CASSSPPGDTQYF. CDR3 in DNA: TGTGCCAGCAGCTCACCGCCGGGAGATACGCAGTATTTT.

This chain joins TRBV30 and TRBJ2-2, with 9 bases identical to TRBD2. J was trimmed by 6 bases and V by 2 bases; bases with no gene match: 10. Germline values: CDR1 GTSNPN, CDR2 SVGIG (reference sequence). The CDR3 has 16 residues. The CDR3 loop reads CAWSSLGTSRPGELFF. DNA of the CDR3: TGTGCCTGGAGTAGCCTCGGGACTAGCCGGCCCGGGGAGCTGTTTTTT.

In this sample, this clone turned up a few times. V usage is TRBV28 and J usage is TRBJ1-6, with D perhaps matching TRBD1 (5 bases). The CDR3 length is 14 residues. V lost 3 bases and J lost 7, with 10 bases in between. In germline, CDR1 is MDHEN, CDR2 SYDVKM. The CDR3 nucleotides read TGTGCCAGCAGTTTCGACAGCAAAAATTCACCCCTCCACTTT. Protein: CASSFDSKNSPLHF.

DNA for the CDR3: TGCGCCAGCGGGACAGGGGATGAAGGCACTGAAGCTTTCTTT. Translating gives CASGTGDEGTEAFF. The chain uses TRBV5-1 and TRBJ1-1, with 10 bases aligning to TRBD1. CDR3 size: 14 residues. V trimming: 7 bases; J trimming: 4 bases; junction bases outside the gene matches: 7. Per germline, CDR1 SGHRS and CDR2 YFSETQ.

This rearrangement joins TRBV4-1 to TRBJ2-7, with D maybe TRBD1 (5 bases). In germline, CDR1 is MGHRA, CDR2 YSYEKL. The CDR3 is 16 residues long. Trimming removed 0 bases from V and 1 base from J, with 13 bases in between. CDR3 in amino acids: CASSQDEARASYEQYF. CDR3 nucleotides: TGCGCCAGCAGCCAAGATGAGGCCAGGGCTTCCTACGAGCAGTACTTC.

This clone occurred a few times. This chain links TRBV6-5 with TRBJ1-3, with 7 bases identical to TRBD1. Germline V CDR1 and CDR2: MNHEY, SVGAGI. V shed 5 bases, J shed 0 bases, and the junction held 1 base outside the gene matches. CDR3 size: 14 residues. CDR3 nucleotide sequence: TGTGCCAGCAGTAGGACAGGCTCTGGAAACACCATATATTTT. This encodes CASSRTGSGNTIYF.

The chain combines TRBV6-2 or TRBV6-3 with TRBJ1-2, with 7 bases fitting TRBD1. This CDR3 is 11 amino acids long. J was trimmed by 8 bases and V by 5 bases; bases with no gene match: 2. Germline V gene data show CDR1 as MNHEY and CDR2 as SVGEGT. CDR3 in amino acids: CASSQDRGYTF. CDR3 DNA: TGTGCCAGCAGTCAGGACAGGGGCTACACCTTC.

The chain employs TRBV4-2 and TRBJ2-6; D is perhaps TRBD2 (5 bases). The V gene lost 0 bases and the J gene lost 2 bases, with 8 bases spanning the gap. The CDR3 totals 16 residues. CDR1 LGHNA and CDR2 YNFKEQ come from the germline V gene. The CDR3 sequence: CASSQDEGPGANVLTF. The CDR3 nucleotides read TGTGCCAGCAGCCAAGATGAGGGCCCTGGGGCCAACGTCCTGACTTTC.

V is TRBV6-5 and J is TRBJ1-3, with D possibly TRBD1 on 6 matching bases. Trimming removed 10 bases from V and 4 bases from J, with 17 bases in between. The CDR3 length is 14 residues. Germline CDR1 MNHEY, CDR2 SVGAGI. CDR3 bases: TGTGCCACCACCCGGGGGGGGCAAGGAAACACCATATATTTT. This sequence encodes CATTRGGQGNTIYF.

The rearrangement joins TRBV18 to TRBJ1-5; D is unclear. The CDR3 consists of 15 residues. Looked up from germline, CDR1 is KGHSH and CDR2 is LQKENI. The V and J ends lost 2 bases and 3 bases respectively, with 11 bases between them. CDR3 sequence reads: CASSPWRVSNQPQHF. The CDR3 DNA reads as TGTGCCAGCTCACCATGGAGGGTGTCCAATCAGCCCCAGCATTTT.

The chain joins TRBV9 to TRBJ2-7; possible D gene TRBD1, 6 bases. CDR1 is SGDLS, CDR2 YYNGEE, per germline. The CDR3 spans 13 residues. V lost 2 bases to trimming and J lost 6 bases, with 12 bases between them. The CDR3 protein is CASSVQQGSEQYF. CDR3 coding DNA: TGTGCCAGCAGCGTCCAACAGGGCTCCGAGCAGTACTTC.

V is TRBV6-2 or TRBV6-3 and J is TRBJ1-5; D is unclear. V shed 5 bases and J shed 4 bases, with 12 bases lying between them. Germline CDR1 and CDR2: MNHEY and SVGEGT. This CDR3 contains 14 residues. The CDR3 loop reads CASSRGGLNQPQHF. CDR3 coding DNA: TGTGCCAGCAGTCGGGGAGGGTTGAATCAGCCCCAGCATTTT.